The 13 T cell receptor beta chains listed next were all sequenced from one sample in a study of blood T cell repertoires in COVID-19. TCRdb keeps only in-frame clones here, not all; method: immunoSEQ multiplex PCR. The data show approximately 150,000 clones, around four fifths seen once. The sequenced material came from peripheral blood. The receptor source for this set is a woman aged 70-85 years who had recovered from COVID-19.

This clone was seen once. The J gene is TRBJ2-2, the V gene TRBV27, with D possibly TRBD2 on 5 matching bases. V was clipped by 6 bases and J by 6 bases, with 14 bases between them. The CDR3 sequence is 14 residues long. Germline V gene data show CDR1 as MNHEY and CDR2 as SMNVEV (reference sequence). CDR3 DNA sequence: TGTGCCAGCAGGCGGGCGGGCTCCCCCGGGGAGCTGTTTTTT. This sequence encodes CASRRAGSPGELFF.

J is TRBJ1-2 and V is TRBV4-1; D gene ambiguous. Germline values: CDR1 MGHRA, CDR2 YSYEKL. Trimming cost V 3 bases and J 3 bases, with 11 bases left between them. The CDR3 extends over 14 amino acids. CDR3 sequence: CASSHLRVDYGYTF. Written as DNA, the CDR3 is TGCGCCAGCAGCCATCTCCGGGTTGACTATGGCTACACCTTC.

The J gene is TRBJ1-2, the V gene TRBV19; D is possibly TRBD1 (5 bases). Between the trimmed V and J ends, which lost 7 bases and 4 bases, there was a span of 16 bases. The CDR3 length is 14 residues. Germline V gives CDR1 LNHDA, CDR2 SQIVND (reference sequence). CDR3 DNA sequence: TGTGCCAGTACCCCAGCCGGGGGAATCTATGGCTACACCTTC. This gives the protein CASTPAGGIYGYTF.

The chain uses TRBV9 and TRBJ1-6, with TRBD1 identical over 8 bases. CDR1 is SGDLS, CDR2 YYNGEE, per germline. CDR3 length: 15 residues. The V gene end was trimmed by 3 bases and the J gene end by 9 bases; junction bases not matched to a gene: 8. CDR3 protein: CASSARQGAVSPLHF. The DNA for the CDR3 is TGTGCCAGCAGCGCCCGGCAGGGGGCAGTTTCACCCCTCCACTTT.

This clone was counted once. The V and J genes are TRBV27 and TRBJ2-2; the match to TRBD1 covers 9 bases. The CDR3 is made up of 15 amino acids. CDR1 and CDR2 from the germline V gene are MNHEY and SMNVEV (reference sequence). After removal of 5 bases from V and 1 base from J, the junction contained 2 bases not matched to a gene. The CDR3 nucleotides read TGTGCCAGCAGTCAGGACAGGGGGAACACCGGGGAGCTGTTTTTT. Translated: CASSQDRGNTGELFF.

The gene calls are TRBV5-6 and TRBJ2-3; 11 bases are a match to TRBD2. This CDR3 spans 18 amino acids. The J segment lost 6 bases and the V segment lost 4 bases, leaving 16 bases of the junction unmatched. Germline V gene lookup returns CDR1 SGHDT and CDR2 YYEEEE. The CDR3 is CASSPLLGLAGGGDTQYF. DNA for the CDR3: TGTGCCAGCAGCCCCCTACTGGGCCTAGCGGGGGGCGGGGATACGCAGTATTTT.

This clone was picked up a small number of times. A junction boundary mismatches the germline segment, possibly from a read error. The chain recombines TRBV18 with TRBJ1-5; no reliable D call. This CDR3 contains 13 residues. CDR1 and CDR2 (germline): KGHSH, LQKENI. CDR3 DNA: TGTGCCAGCTCACCAGGGCGCAATCGGCCCCAGCATTTT. It translates to CASSPGRNRPQHF.

The chain has TRBV4-1 and TRBJ2-7; 14 bases map to TRBD2. Losses at the gene ends were 5 bases for V and 2 bases for J; bases not matched to a gene: 8. Germline values: CDR1 MGHRA, CDR2 YSYEKL. This CDR3 has 17 amino acids. The CDR3 here is CASSTRTSGGSPYEQYF. The CDR3 region has the DNA TGCGCCAGCAGCACCCGGACTAGCGGGGGGTCCCCCTACGAGCAGTACTTC.

This chain uses TRBV5-1 with TRBJ1-2; 9 nucleotides match TRBD1. The CDR3 covers 15 residues. Looked up from germline, CDR1 is SGHRS and CDR2 is YFSETQ. The V segment lost 4 bases and the J segment 2 bases; nucleotides outside the gene matches: 6. In DNA, the CDR3 is TGCGCCAGCAGCCCCGGGACAGGGCCGAACTATGGCTACACCTTC. Protein product: CASSPGTGPNYGYTF. The whole variable domain, remainder taken from reference TRBV5-1 and TRBJ1-2, is KAGVTQTPRYLIKTRGQQVTLSCSPISGHRSVSWYQQTPGQGLQFLFEYFSETQRNKGNFPGRFSGRQFSNSRSEMNVSTLELGDSALYLCASSPGTGPNYGYTFGSGTRLTVV.

V and J are TRBV27 and TRBJ1-1; a possible D gene is TRBD1 (6 bases). Trimming took off 3 bases at V and 6 bases at J, with 8 bases between the two ends. The germline V gene encodes CDR1 MNHEY and CDR2 SMNVEV (reference sequence). There are 12 residues in the CDR3. CDR3 sequence: CASSFEGAEAFF. CDR3 nucleotide sequence: TGTGCCAGCAGTTTTGAGGGGGCTGAAGCTTTCTTT.

The chain has TRBV4-3 and TRBJ1-3, with TRBD1 as a possible D gene (5 bases). CDR3 size: 14 residues. The V gene lost 0 bases and the J gene lost 7 bases, with 10 bases spanning the gap. In germline, CDR1 is LGHNA, CDR2 YSLEER. CDR3 sequence reads: CASSQDSGGNTIYF. The CDR3 nucleotides are TGCGCCAGCAGCCAAGATTCGGGGGGGAACACCATATATTTT.

The CDR3 sequence is CASSSPRLRQETQYF. CDR3 coding DNA: TGTGCCAGCAGCTCCCCGCGGCTCCGGCAAGAGACCCAGTACTTC. The J gene is TRBJ2-5, the V gene TRBV5-4; D is ambiguous. The germline V gene has CDR1 SGHNT and CDR2 YYREEE (reference sequence). The CDR3 runs 15 residues. V was clipped by 3 bases and J by 2 bases, with 14 bases between them.

The rearrangement links TRBV19 to TRBJ2-5; 12 nucleotides agree with TRBD2. V was clipped by 4 bases and J by 5 bases; unmatched bases: 8. The CDR3 runs to 16 residues. Germline lookup yields CDR1 LNHDA and CDR2 SQIVND (reference sequence). Here the CDR3 DNA reads TGTGCCAGTAGTAGGGGACGACTAGCGGGGGTTGAGACCCAGTACTTC. Its translation: CASSRGRLAGVETQYF.